This is a list of T cell receptor beta chains from one sample in a study of molecular identifiers for immune sequencing clone quantification. TCRdb re-derived calls from the PCR reads in MiXCR, one entry per CDR3 protein. The sample has 400,000 to 600,000 distinct CDR3 sequences, around a fifth seen once; the top ten hold around 0.86%. The sequencing input was naive CD8+ T cells from blood, with Jurkat cell RNA spiked in. All receptors derive from a human donor in good health. Some libraries in this study had Jurkat cell RNA spiked in. Both conserved end residues are part of each CDR3. A D gene is named only where the DNA matches it firmly. Some rows have no size entry. The others give once, few or many, or a class for an expanded clone.

CDR3 DNA: TGTGCCAGCAGCTGGTACACCGGGGAGCTGTTTTTT
CDR3 protein: CASSWYTGELFF
V gene: TRBV7-9
clone size: many
J gene: TRBJ2-2
D gene: -

CDR3 DNA: TGCGCCAGCAGCCAAGATGCGCGGGGATACCTTACGGAGCAGTACTTC
CDR3 protein: CASSQDARGYLTEQYF
V gene: TRBV4-3
clone size: -
J gene: TRBJ2-7
D gene: -

CDR3 DNA: TGTGCCAGCACCAAAAGGGCGGGGGACCCCTCCTACGAGCAGTACTTC
CDR3 protein: CASTKRAGDPSYEQYF
V gene: TRBV2
clone size: few
J gene: TRBJ2-7
D gene: TRBD2

CDR3 DNA: TGTGCCAGCAGTCCTCCCTGGGACATGGGGCGATGGGGCTACACCTTC
CDR3 protein: CASSPPWDMGRWGYTF
V gene: TRBV28
clone size: many
J gene: TRBJ1-2
D gene: -

CDR3 DNA: TGTGCCACCCGTCCTGCGCAGTCCTACGAGCAGTACTTC
CDR3 protein: CATRPAQSYEQYF
V gene: TRBV27
clone size: many
J gene: TRBJ2-7
D gene: -

CDR3 DNA: TGTGCCAGCAGTTCCCCGATGGAGGGGATGACCGGGGAGCTGTTTTTT
CDR3 protein: CASSSPMEGMTGELFF
V gene: TRBV6-2/TRBV6-3
clone size: few
J gene: TRBJ2-2
D gene: -

CDR3 DNA: TGCAGTGCCAACCCGGCCGGGCGTACAAACTACGAGCAGTACTTC
CDR3 protein: CSANPAGRTNYEQYF
V gene: TRBV20-1
clone size: many
J gene: TRBJ2-7
D gene: -

CDR3 DNA: TGTGCCAGCAGTGACAGGGAGTATAGCAATCAGCCCCAGCATTTT
CDR3 protein: CASSDREYSNQPQHF
V gene: TRBV6-2/TRBV6-3
clone size: -
J gene: TRBJ1-5
D gene: TRBD1

CDR3 DNA: TGTGCCAGCAGCTTAGGGGGGGCGGGGGTCCCTGAAGCTTTCTTT
CDR3 protein: CASSLGGAGVPEAFF
V gene: TRBV13
clone size: -
J gene: TRBJ1-1
D gene: -

CDR3 DNA: TGTGCCAGCAGCTTACTAAAAGAGACCCAGTACTTC
CDR3 protein: CASSLLKETQYF
V gene: TRBV7-9
clone size: many
J gene: TRBJ2-5
D gene: -

CDR3 DNA: TGTGCCAGCAGCCAATTGAGTCGGTCCCCCAACTATGGCTACACCTTC
CDR3 protein: CASSQLSRSPNYGYTF
V gene: TRBV14
clone size: -
J gene: TRBJ1-2
D gene: -

CDR3 DNA: TGTGCCAGCAGCATCATGCTAGCGGCTAGCACAGATACGCAGTATTTT
CDR3 protein: CASSIMLAASTDTQYF
V gene: TRBV7-9
clone size: few
J gene: TRBJ2-3
D gene: TRBD2

CDR3 DNA: TGCGCCAGCAGCCAAGATTATCGTCGGGATTGGGGTGAAAAACTGTTTTTT
CDR3 protein: CASSQDYRRDWGEKLFF
V gene: TRBV4-1
clone size: few
J gene: TRBJ1-4
D gene: -

CDR3 DNA: TGCGCCAGCAGCCAAGATTCGGCCAGGGGACACGAGCAGTACTTC
CDR3 protein: CASSQDSARGHEQYF
V gene: TRBV4-3
clone size: few
J gene: TRBJ2-7
D gene: -

CDR3 DNA: TGTGCCAGCAGCGTTGAAAGCGCATCTAGCACAGATACGCAGTATTTT
CDR3 protein: CASSVESASSTDTQYF
V gene: TRBV9
clone size: many
J gene: TRBJ2-3
D gene: -

CDR3 DNA: TGCGCCAGCAGCCAAGATCGAAGAGGCTACACCTTC
CDR3 protein: CASSQDRRGYTF
V gene: TRBV4-1
clone size: -
J gene: TRBJ1-2
D gene: -

CDR3 DNA: TGTGCCAGCAGTTTAGTTGCGGTCCTAAGCACAGATACGCAGTATTTT
CDR3 protein: CASSLVAVLSTDTQYF
V gene: TRBV27
clone size: few
J gene: TRBJ2-3
D gene: -

CDR3 DNA: TGTGCCAGCAGCTTAGCGATCGGGGGGGTATCAGATACGCAGTATTTT
CDR3 protein: CASSLAIGGVSDTQYF
V gene: TRBV7-2
clone size: -
J gene: TRBJ2-3
D gene: TRBD2

CDR3 DNA: TGTGCCAGCAGCTTAGCGGGGACAGGGGAACTCGGGGAGCTGTTTTTT
CDR3 protein: CASSLAGTGELGELFF
V gene: TRBV7-6
clone size: few
J gene: TRBJ2-2
D gene: TRBD1

CDR3 DNA: TGTGCCAGCAGAGCCGGGACAGGGACAGGAAACACCATATATTTT
CDR3 protein: CASRAGTGTGNTIYF
V gene: TRBV6-5
clone size: once
J gene: TRBJ1-3
D gene: TRBD1